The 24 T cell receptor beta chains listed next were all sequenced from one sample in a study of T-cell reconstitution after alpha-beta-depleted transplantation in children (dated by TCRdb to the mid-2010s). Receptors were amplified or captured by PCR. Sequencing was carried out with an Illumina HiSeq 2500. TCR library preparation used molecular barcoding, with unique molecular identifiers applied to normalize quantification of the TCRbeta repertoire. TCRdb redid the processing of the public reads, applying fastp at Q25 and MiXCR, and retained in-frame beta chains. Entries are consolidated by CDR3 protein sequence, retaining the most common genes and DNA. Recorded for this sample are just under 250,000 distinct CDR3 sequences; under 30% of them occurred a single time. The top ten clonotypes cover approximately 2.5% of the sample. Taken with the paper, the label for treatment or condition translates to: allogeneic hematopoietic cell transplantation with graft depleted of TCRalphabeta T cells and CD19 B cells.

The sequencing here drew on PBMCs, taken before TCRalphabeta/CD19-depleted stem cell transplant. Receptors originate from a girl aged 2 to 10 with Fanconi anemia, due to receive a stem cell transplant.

The CDR3 loop is CASRNRGDYGYTF. CDR3 coding DNA: TGTGCCAGCAGGAACAGGGGCGACTATGGCTACACCTTC. The V call is TRBV21-1, the J call TRBJ1-2; the tabulated D call, TRBD1, remains unverified against the DNA. TRBV21-1 is a documented pseudogene. The CDR3 runs 13 residues.

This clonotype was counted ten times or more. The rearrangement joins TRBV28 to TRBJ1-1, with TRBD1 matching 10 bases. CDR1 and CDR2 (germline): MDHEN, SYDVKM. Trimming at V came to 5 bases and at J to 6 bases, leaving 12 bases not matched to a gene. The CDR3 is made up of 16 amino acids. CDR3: CASSLRWWTGGPEAFF. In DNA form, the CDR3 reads TGTGCCAGCAGTCTCCGTTGGTGGACAGGGGGTCCTGAAGCTTTCTTT.

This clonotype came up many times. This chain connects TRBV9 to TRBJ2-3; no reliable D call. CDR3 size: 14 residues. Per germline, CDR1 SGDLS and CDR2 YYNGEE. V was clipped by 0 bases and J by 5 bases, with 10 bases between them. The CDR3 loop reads CASSVDHSQDTQYF. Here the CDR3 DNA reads TGTGCCAGCAGCGTAGACCACTCGCAAGATACGCAGTATTTT.

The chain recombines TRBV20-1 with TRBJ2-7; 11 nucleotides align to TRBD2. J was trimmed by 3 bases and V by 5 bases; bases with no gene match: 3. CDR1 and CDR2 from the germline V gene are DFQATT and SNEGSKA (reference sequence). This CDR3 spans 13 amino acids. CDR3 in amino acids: CSAPGTSGYEQYF. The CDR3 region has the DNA TGCAGTGCTCCCGGGACTAGCGGCTACGAGCAGTACTTC.

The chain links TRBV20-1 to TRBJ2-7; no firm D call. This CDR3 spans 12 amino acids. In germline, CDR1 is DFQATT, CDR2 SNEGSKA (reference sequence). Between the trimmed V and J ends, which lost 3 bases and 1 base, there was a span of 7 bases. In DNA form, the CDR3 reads TGCAGTGCTAGCTTCAGGTCCTACGAGCAGTACTTC. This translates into CSASFRSYEQYF.

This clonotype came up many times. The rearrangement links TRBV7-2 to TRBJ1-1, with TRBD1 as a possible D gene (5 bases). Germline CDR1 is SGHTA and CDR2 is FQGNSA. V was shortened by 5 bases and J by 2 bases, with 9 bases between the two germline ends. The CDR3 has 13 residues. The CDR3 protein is CASSIDSNTEAFF. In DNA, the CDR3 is TGTGCCAGCAGCATAGACAGTAACACTGAAGCTTTCTTT.

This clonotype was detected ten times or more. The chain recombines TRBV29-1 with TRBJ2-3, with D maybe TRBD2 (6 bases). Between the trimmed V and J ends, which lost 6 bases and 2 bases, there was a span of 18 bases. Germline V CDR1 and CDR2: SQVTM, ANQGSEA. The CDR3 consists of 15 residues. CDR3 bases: TGCAGCGTCGCTGGGGGGTCAGGGAACACAGATACGCAGTATTTT. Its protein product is CSVAGGSGNTDTQYF.

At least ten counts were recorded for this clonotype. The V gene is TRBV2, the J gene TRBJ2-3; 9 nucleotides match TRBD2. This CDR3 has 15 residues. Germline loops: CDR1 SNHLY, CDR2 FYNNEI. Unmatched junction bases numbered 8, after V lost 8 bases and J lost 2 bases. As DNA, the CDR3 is TGTGCCAGCGTCTCTAGCGGGGAGAACACAGATACGCAGTATTTT. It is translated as CASVSSGENTDTQYF.

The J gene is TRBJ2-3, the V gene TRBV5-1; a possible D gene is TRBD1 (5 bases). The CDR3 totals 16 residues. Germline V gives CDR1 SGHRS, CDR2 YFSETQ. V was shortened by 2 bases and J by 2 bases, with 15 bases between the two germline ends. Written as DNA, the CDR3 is TGCGCCAGCAGCTTAAATCAACAGGAGATCACAGATACGCAGTATTTT. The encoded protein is CASSLNQQEITDTQYF.

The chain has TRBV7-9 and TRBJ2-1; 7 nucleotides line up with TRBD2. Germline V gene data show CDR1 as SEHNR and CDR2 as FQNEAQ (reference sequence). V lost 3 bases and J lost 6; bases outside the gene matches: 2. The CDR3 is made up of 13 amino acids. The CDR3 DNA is TGTGCCAGCAGCTTCGGGGGGATCAATGAGCAGTTCTTC. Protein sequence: CASSFGGINEQFF.

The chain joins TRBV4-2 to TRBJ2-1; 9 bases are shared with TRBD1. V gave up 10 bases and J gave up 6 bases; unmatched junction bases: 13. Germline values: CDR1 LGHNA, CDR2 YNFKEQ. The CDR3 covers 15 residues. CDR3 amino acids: CAMGPGTGIINEQFF. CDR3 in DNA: TGTGCCATGGGCCCCGGGACAGGGATAATCAATGAGCAGTTCTTC.

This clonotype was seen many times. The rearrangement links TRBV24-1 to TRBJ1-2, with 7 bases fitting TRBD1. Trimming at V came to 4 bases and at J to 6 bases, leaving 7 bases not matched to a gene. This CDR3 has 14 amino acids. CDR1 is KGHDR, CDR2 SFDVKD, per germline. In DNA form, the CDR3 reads TGTGCCACCAGTGACCGAAGACAGGGTCATGGCTACACCTTC. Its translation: CATSDRRQGHGYTF.

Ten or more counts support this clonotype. The CDR3 DNA is TGCAGTGCTAGAGATCCCCTAGCGCTAGGTACGCAGTATTTT. Translation: CSARDPLALGTQYF. The chain has TRBV20-1 and TRBJ2-3; D possibly corresponds to TRBD2 (6 bases). The V end was cut by 0 bases, the J end by 8 bases, with 15 bases between. Germline values: CDR1 DFQATT, CDR2 SNEGSKA (reference sequence). The CDR3 totals 14 residues.

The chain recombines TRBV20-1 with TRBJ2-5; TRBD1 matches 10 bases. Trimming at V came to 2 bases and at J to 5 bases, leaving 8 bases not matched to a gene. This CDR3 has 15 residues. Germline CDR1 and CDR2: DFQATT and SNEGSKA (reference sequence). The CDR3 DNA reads TGCAGTGCTAGAAAAGGGACAGGGGTTTGGGAGACCCAGTACTTC. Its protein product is CSARKGTGVWETQYF.

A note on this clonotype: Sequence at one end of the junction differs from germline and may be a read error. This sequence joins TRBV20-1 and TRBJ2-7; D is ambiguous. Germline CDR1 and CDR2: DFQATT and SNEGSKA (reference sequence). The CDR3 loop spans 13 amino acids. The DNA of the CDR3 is TGCAGGGCTAGAGATGATCCCACCTACGAGCAGTACTTC. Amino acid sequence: CRARDDPTYEQYF.

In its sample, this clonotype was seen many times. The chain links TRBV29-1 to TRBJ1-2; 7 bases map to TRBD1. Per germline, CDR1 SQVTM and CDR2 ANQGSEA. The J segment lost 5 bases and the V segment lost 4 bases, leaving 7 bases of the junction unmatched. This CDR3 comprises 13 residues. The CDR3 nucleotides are TGCAGCGTTGGGGCCACAGGGGCTTATGGCTACACCTTC. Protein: CSVGATGAYGYTF. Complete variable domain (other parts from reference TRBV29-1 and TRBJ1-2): SAVISQKPSRDICQRGTSLTIQCQVDSQVTMMFWYRQQPGQSLTLIATANQGSEATYESGFVIDKFPISRPNLTFSTLTVSNMSPEDSSIYLCSVGATGAYGYTFGSGTRLTVV.

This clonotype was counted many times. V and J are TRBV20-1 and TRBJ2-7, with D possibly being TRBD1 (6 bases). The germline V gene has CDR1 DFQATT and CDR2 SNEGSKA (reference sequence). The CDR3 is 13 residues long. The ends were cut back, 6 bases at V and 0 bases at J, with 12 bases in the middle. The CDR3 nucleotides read TGCAGTGCCTTCCGGACAGCCTCCTACGAGCAGTACTTC. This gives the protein CSAFRTASYEQYF.

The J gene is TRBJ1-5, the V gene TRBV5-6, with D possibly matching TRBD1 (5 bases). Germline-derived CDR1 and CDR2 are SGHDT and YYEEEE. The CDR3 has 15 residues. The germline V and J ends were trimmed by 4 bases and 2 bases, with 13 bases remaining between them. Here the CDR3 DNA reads TGTGCCAGCAGCCACGGGGCCGCCCGCAATCAGCCCCAGCATTTT. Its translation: CASSHGAARNQPQHF. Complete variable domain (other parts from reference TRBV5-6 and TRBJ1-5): DAGVTQSPTHLIKTRGQQVTLRCSPKSGHDTVSWYQQALGQGPQFIFQYYEEEERQRGNFPDRFSGHQFPNYSSELNVNALLLGDSALYLCASSHGAARNQPQHFGDGTRLSIL.

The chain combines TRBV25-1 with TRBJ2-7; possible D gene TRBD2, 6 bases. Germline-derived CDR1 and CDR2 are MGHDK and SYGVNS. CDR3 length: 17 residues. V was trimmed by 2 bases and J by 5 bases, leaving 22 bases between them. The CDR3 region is CASSEGWGLGGRHEQYF. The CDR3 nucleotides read TGTGCCAGCAGTGAAGGGTGGGGACTTGGAGGACGGCACGAGCAGTACTTC.

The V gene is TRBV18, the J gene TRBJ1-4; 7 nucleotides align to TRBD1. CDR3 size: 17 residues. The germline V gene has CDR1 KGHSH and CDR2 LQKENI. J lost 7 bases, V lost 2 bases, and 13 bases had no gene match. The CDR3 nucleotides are TGTGCCAGCTCACCAGAGACAGGGATTAGTACGGTTGAAAAACTGTTTTTT. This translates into CASSPETGISTVEKLFF.

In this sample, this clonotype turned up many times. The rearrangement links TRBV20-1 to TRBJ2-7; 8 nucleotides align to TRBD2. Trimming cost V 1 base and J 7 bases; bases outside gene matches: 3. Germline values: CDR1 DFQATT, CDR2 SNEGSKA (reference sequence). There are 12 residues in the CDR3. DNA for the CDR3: TGCAGTGCTAGAGCGGGGGGGCAGGAGCAGTACTTC. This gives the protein CSARAGGQEQYF.

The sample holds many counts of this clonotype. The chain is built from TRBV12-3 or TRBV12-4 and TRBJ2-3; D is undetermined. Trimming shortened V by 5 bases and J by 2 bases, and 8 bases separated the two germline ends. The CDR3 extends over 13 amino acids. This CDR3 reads CASSQTLTDTQYF. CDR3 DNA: TGTGCCAGCAGTCAAACCCTCACAGATACGCAGTATTTT.

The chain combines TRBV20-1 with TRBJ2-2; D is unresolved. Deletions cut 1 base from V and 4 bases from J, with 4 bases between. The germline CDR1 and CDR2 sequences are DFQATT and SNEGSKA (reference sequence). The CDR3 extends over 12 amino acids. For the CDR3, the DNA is TGCAGTGCTAGAGGTGTCACCGGGGAGCTGTTTTTT. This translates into CSARGVTGELFF.

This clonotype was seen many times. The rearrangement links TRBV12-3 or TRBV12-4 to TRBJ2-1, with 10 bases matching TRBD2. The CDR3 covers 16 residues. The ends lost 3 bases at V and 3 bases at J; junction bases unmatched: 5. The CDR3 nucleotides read TGTGCCAGCAGTTTCCCTAGCGGGGGATACTACAATGAGCAGTTCTTC. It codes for CASSFPSGGYYNEQFF.